A single sample gave rise to the 20 T cell receptor beta chains below, sequenced in a study of cytomegalovirus exposure and HLA in healthy donors. Some clones are missing from TCRdb's copy, which holds only in-frame ones; the method was immunoSEQ multiplex PCR. Seen here are roughly 65,000 clones, 90% to 95% observed once, and the top ten hold over 4%. Sequencing was performed on PBMCs. The receptors were gathered from a man younger than 35 in good health and CMV-seropositive.

Only one count was recorded for this clone. The V and J genes are TRBV10-1 and TRBJ1-1, with D unclear. CDR3 length equals 13 residues. Trimming cost V 10 bases and J 2 bases, with 14 bases left between them. Germline V gene data show CDR1 as WNHNN and CDR2 as SYGVQD (reference sequence). The CDR3 DNA reads as TGCGCCACGTCCCGAGGTGTAAACACTGAAGCTTTCTTT. This sequence encodes CATSRGVNTEAFF.

The rearrangement links TRBV28 to TRBJ1-5; D unresolved. The CDR3 sequence is 18 residues long. V lost 7 bases and J 0 bases, leaving 22 bases between the germline ends. Germline V gene data show CDR1 as MDHEN and CDR2 as SYDVKM. The CDR3 region is CASNPTPFDTDSNQPQHF. CDR3 sequence (DNA): TGTGCCAGCAACCCTACTCCCTTCGACACAGATAGCAATCAGCCCCAGCATTTT.

This chain uses TRBV28 with TRBJ1-3; possible D gene TRBD1, 6 bases. Germline V gives CDR1 MDHEN, CDR2 SYDVKM. The V end was cut by 8 bases, the J end by 7 bases, with 27 bases between. This CDR3 region has 17 residues. In DNA, the CDR3 is TGTGCCAGCTTCTCCTTGGGCCAGGACAGACCGGGCAACACCATATATTTT. It specifies CASFSLGQDRPGNTIYF.

The chain couples TRBV28 to TRBJ2-7, with D unclear. This CDR3 is built from 13 residues. Per the germline V gene, CDR1 is MDHEN and CDR2 is SYDVKM. V dropped 4 bases and J dropped 2 bases, with 9 bases sitting between them. The CDR3 region is CASSYSTAYEQYF. The CDR3 DNA sequence: TGTGCCAGCAGTTACTCTACCGCCTACGAGCAGTACTTC. The full variable domain, its missing parts supplied by reference TRBV28 and TRBJ2-7, is DVKVTQSSRYLVKRTGEKVFLECVQDMDHENMFWYRQDPGLGLRLIYFSYDVKMKEKGDIPEGYSVSREKKERFSLILESASTNQTSMYLCASSYSTAYEQYFGPGTRLTVT.

This chain connects TRBV18 to TRBJ1-2; 10 nucleotides agree with TRBD1. The CDR3 is made up of 17 amino acids. Germline CDR1 KGHSH, CDR2 LQKENI. V shed 6 bases and J 0 bases; nucleotides not matched to a gene: 10. The CDR3 DNA reads TGTGCCAGCTCCCTGGGGACAGGGGTTACGGCTAACTATGGCTACACCTTC. It translates to CASSLGTGVTANYGYTF.

This clone was picked up one time. The J gene is TRBJ2-1, the V gene TRBV11-2, with D possibly being TRBD1 (7 bases). CDR1 is SGHAT and CDR2 is FQNNGV in the germline V gene. Trimming left V 6 bases short and J 9 bases short, with 24 bases between. This CDR3 spans 16 amino acids. The chain's CDR3 is CASRLIRAGGTGEQFF. CDR3 nucleotides: TGTGCCAGCAGATTAATTAGGGCAGGGGGGACGGGTGAGCAGTTCTTC.

The chain uses TRBV10-2 and TRBJ2-5; no definite D call. CDR1 is WSHSY and CDR2 is SAAADI in the germline V gene. The CDR3 runs 15 residues. Trimming removed 1 base at V and 1 base at J, with 10 bases between. Written as DNA, the CDR3 is TGCGCCAGCAGTGAGTTGGCCAGTCTCCAAGAGACCCAGTACTTC. This gives the protein CASSELASLQETQYF.

The V and J genes are TRBV6-1 and TRBJ2-7; unclear D gene. The CDR3 extends over 15 amino acids. Germline CDR1 MNHNS, CDR2 SASEGT. V lost 5 bases, J lost 1 base, and 15 bases lay in between. In DNA, the CDR3 is TGTGCCAGCAGTAAGACACAGATGGGTTCCTACGAGCAGTACTTC. Amino acids: CASSKTQMGSYEQYF.

This sequence joins TRBV25-1 and TRBJ2-1; TRBD2 agrees at 10 bases. Losses at the gene ends were 7 bases for V and 7 bases for J; bases not matched to a gene: 7. CDR1 is MGHDK, CDR2 SYGVNS, per germline. The CDR3 length is 14 residues. The CDR3 here is CASTLAGVYNEQFF. The CDR3 nucleotides are TGTGCCAGCACTCTAGCGGGAGTATATAATGAGCAGTTCTTC. Complete variable domain (other parts from reference TRBV25-1 and TRBJ2-1): EADIYQTPRYLVIGTGKKITLECSQTMGHDKMYWYQQDPGMELHLIHYSYGVNSTEKGDLSSESTVSRIRTEHFPLTLESARPSHTSQYLCASTLAGVYNEQFFGPGTRLTVL.

In nucleotides, the CDR3 is TGTGCCAGCAGCCTACTAGCGGCATCGGCGGGTCAGCAGTATTTT. Residues: CASSLLAASAGQQYF. The chain has TRBV2 and TRBJ2-3; TRBD2 aligns across 8 bases. The V gene end was trimmed by 6 bases and the J gene end by 11 bases; junction bases not matched to a gene: 16. The germline V gene has CDR1 SNHLY and CDR2 FYNNEI. The CDR3 is 15 residues long.

The CDR3 nucleotides are TGTGCCGTATCAGGCCAGGGCCGCACCGGGGAGCTGTTTTTT. Translated: CAVSGQGRTGELFF. The chain recombines TRBV10-3 with TRBJ2-2, with a weak D call TRBD1 (5 bases). Germline V lookup: CDR1 ENHRY, CDR2 SYGVKD. The CDR3 contains 14 residues. Trimming took 11 bases from V and 4 from J, leaving 17 bases between them.

This clone was observed once. The chain links TRBV6-5 to TRBJ2-1, with 7 bases fitting TRBD2. The CDR3 is 14 amino acids. V was pared by 0 bases and J by 10 bases, with 6 bases of the junction left unmatched. The V gene's germline CDR1 is MNHEY and CDR2 SVGAGI. CDR3: CASSYSRQAGEQFF. In nucleotides, the CDR3 is TGTGCCAGCAGTTACTCGAGGCAAGCGGGAGAGCAGTTCTTC.

This chain joins TRBV7-9 and TRBJ1-4, with D maybe TRBD1 (5 bases). This CDR3 is 16 amino acids long. V was pared by 5 bases and J by 0 bases, with 13 bases between. Looked up from germline, CDR1 is SEHNR and CDR2 is FQNEAQ (reference sequence). CDR3 sequence (DNA): TGTGCCAGCAGCACACGGGACTTTGCAACTAATGAAAAACTGTTTTTT. It yields the protein CASSTRDFATNEKLFF.

The J gene is TRBJ1-2, the V gene TRBV21-1. TRBV21-1 is a pseudogene. The CDR3 spans 11 residues. The CDR3 DNA sequence: TGTGCCAGCAGCATCCTTTTTGGCTACACCTTC. Amino acids: CASSILFGYTF.

This clone was detected a few times. This chain uses TRBV19 with TRBJ1-2; D gene unclear. Germline CDR1 and CDR2: LNHDA and SQIVND (reference sequence). The CDR3 consists of 15 residues. V lost 4 bases and J 3 bases, leaving 15 bases between the germline ends. CDR3: CASSTPAGLDYGYTF. The CDR3 nucleotides are TGTGCCAGTAGTACCCCGGCGGGGTTGGACTATGGCTACACCTTC.

The chain uses TRBV2 and TRBJ2-3, with 7 bases aligning to TRBD2. This CDR3 has 14 amino acids. CDR1 is SNHLY and CDR2 is FYNNEI in the germline V gene. The ends lost 7 bases at V and 3 bases at J; junction bases unmatched: 7. In DNA form, the CDR3 reads TGTGCCAGCATGGGGGGGAGGGGAACAGATACGCAGTATTTT. Protein product: CASMGGRGTDTQYF.

This clone was seen only a few times. V is TRBV5-4 and J is TRBJ1-2, with D unresolved. CDR3 length equals 16 residues. Trimming cost V 0 bases and J 4 bases, with 16 bases left between them. The V gene's germline CDR1 is SGHNT and CDR2 YYREEE (reference sequence). CDR3 sequence: CASSLAGRRAGYGYTF. In DNA form, the CDR3 reads TGTGCCAGCAGCTTGGCAGGCCGTCGGGCGGGCTATGGCTACACCTTC.

The chain has TRBV28 and TRBJ1-2; D is unclear. The V end lost 4 bases, the J end lost 3 bases, and 15 bases lay between the germline ends. This CDR3 is 15 amino acids long. Germline V gives CDR1 MDHEN, CDR2 SYDVKM. The CDR3 DNA is TGTGCCAGCAGTTCCTCAGATTCGGACTACTATGGCTACACCTTC. It translates to CASSSSDSDYYGYTF.

The CDR3 coding sequence is TGTGCCAGTAGTTACTCAGGGTATGAGACCCAGTACTTC. Protein sequence: CASSYSGYETQYF. This rearrangement joins TRBV19 to TRBJ2-5; maybe TRBD1 (5 bases). Trimming cost V 5 bases and J 5 bases, with 12 bases left between them. The CDR3 runs 13 residues. Germline V gene lookup returns CDR1 LNHDA and CDR2 SQIVND (reference sequence).

J is TRBJ1-2 and V is TRBV19; 10 positions match TRBD1. CDR1 and CDR2 from the germline V gene are LNHDA and SQIVND (reference sequence). This CDR3 comprises 13 residues. The V segment lost 3 bases and the J segment 8 bases; nucleotides outside the gene matches: 3. Here the CDR3 DNA reads TGTGCCAGTAGTATGAGGGACAGGGGCGGCTACACCTTC. Its protein is CASSMRDRGGYTF.